Many counts were recorded for the clone carrying this T cell receptor (beta chain). The CDR3 is made up of 14 amino acids. V was cut by 2 bases and J by 5 bases, with 13 bases left in between. Germline V lookup: CDR1 SGHRS, CDR2 YFSETQ. This sample is drawn from a study of early T cells in non-severe SARS-CoV-2 infection. Via MiXCR, TCRdb re-called the 5' RACE reads, giving one row per CDR3 protein. There are 55,000 to 65,000 distinct CDR3 sequences in the sample; about 10% occur only once, and 6.5% lies in the top ten. The source material was whole blood. V usage is TRBV5-1 and J usage is TRBJ1-2; D is perhaps TRBD1 (5 bases). The sequence derives from an adult who was a healthcare worker with PCR-confirmed SARS-CoV-2 infection or an uninfected control (not recorded which). The CDR3 sequence is CASSFGAEYYGYTF. CDR3 nucleotides: TGCGCCAGCAGCTTCGGGGCGGAGTATTATGGCTACACCTTC.